A selection of T cell receptor beta chains follows, all from one sample in a study of T cell responses to AZD1222 COVID-19 vaccine. TCRdb keeps only in-frame clones here, not all; method: immunoSEQ multiplex PCR. The sample shows 150,000 or so clones, approximately 92% of them seen only once. Material: peripheral blood, obtained on day 0 of AZD1222 vaccination. Every receptor here comes from an adult in good health. Each CDR3 is given with its conserved first and last residue. The order of the fields is clone size, D gene, J gene, V gene, CDR3 DNA, CDR3 protein. The D gene is left open where the match is weak. For some rows the clone size is stated as once, few or many, or as a class when expanded; others skip it.

>-|TRBD2|TRBJ2-3|TRBV9
TGTGCCAGCAGCGTAGGACTAGCGAAGACAGATACGCAGTATTTT
CASSVGLAKTDTQYF
>-|-|TRBJ2-1|TRBV27
TGTGCCAGCAGTTTAACCTCTAGCTCCTACAATGAGCAGTTCTTC
CASSLTSSSYNEQFF
>-|-|TRBJ1-1|TRBV7-8
TGTGCCAGCAGCTTATTAAATTTCGGGAACACTGAAGCTTTCTTT
CASSLLNFGNTEAFF
>-|-|TRBJ1-5|TRBV6-4
TGTGCCAGCAGTGATTTCGTCCCTTTAGTCAATCAGCCCCAGCATTTT
CASSDFVPLVNQPQHF
>-|-|TRBJ1-5|TRBV19
TGTGCCAGTAGTATGGTACAGCAGCCCCAGCATTTT
CASSMVQQPQHF
>-|-|TRBJ1-2|TRBV4-1
TGCGCCAGCAGCCAAGAAACCGGCGGCTACTATGGCTACACCTTC
CASSQETGGYYGYTF
>-|TRBD1|TRBJ2-3|TRBV5-1
TGCGCCAGCAGGCGAAGCATAGGGGGCCCCACGGATACGCAGTATTTT
CASRRSIGGPTDTQYF
>-|-|TRBJ1-1|TRBV5-6
TGTGCCAGCAGCTTGGAAATCGCTAGGGACACTGAAGCTTTCTTT
CASSLEIARDTEAFF
>once|-|TRBJ2-1|TRBV11-3
TGTGCCAGCAGCTTAACTAATCTCCATGAGCAGTTCTTC
CASSLTNLHEQFF
>-|-|TRBJ1-4|TRBV2
TGTGCCAGCAGTCCTTCTAATGAAAAACTGTTTTTT
CASSPSNEKLFF
>-|-|TRBJ2-7|TRBV21-1
TGTGCCAGCAGGGGGGGGATACACCGGACTTCCGGACCTTACGAGCAGTACTTC
CASRGGIHRTSGPYEQYF
>-|-|TRBJ1-2|TRBV19
TGTGCCAGTAGTATTGTGGGACCCTATGGCTACACCTTC
CASSIVGPYGYTF
>-|TRBD2|TRBJ2-1|TRBV7-9
TGTGCCAGCAGCAACAATAGGGGACTAGCGGGATCGTCCTACAATGAGCAGTTCTTC
CASSNNRGLAGSSYNEQFF
>-|-|TRBJ1-1|TRBV20-1
TGCAGTGCTAGTAGGACAGCAAGGAACACTGAAGCTTTCTTT
CSASRTARNTEAFF
>-|TRBD1|TRBJ2-7|TRBV19
TGTGCCAGTAGTACCTCCCCCGGGACAGCGTCCTACGAGCAGTACTTC
CASSTSPGTASYEQYF
>-|-|TRBJ1-5|TRBV3-1/TRBV3-2
TGTGCCAGCAGACGTATAGACAGTAGCAATCAGCCCCAGCATTTT
CASRRIDSSNQPQHF
>-|-|TRBJ2-3|TRBV4-2
TGTGCCAGCAGCCCCTCCGGGGCGGAGACTAGCACAGATACGCAGTATTTT
CASSPSGAETSTDTQYF
>-|TRBD1|TRBJ1-2|TRBV7-9
TGTGCCAGCAGCTTAACCGGGACAGGCTATGGCTACACCTTC
CASSLTGTGYGYTF
>-|TRBD1|TRBJ1-1|TRBV11-2
TGTGCCAGCAGCCCTTTTCCCGGGACAGGGGGGAACACTGAAGCTTTCTTT
CASSPFPGTGGNTEAFF
>-|-|TRBJ2-1|TRBV3-1/TRBV3-2
TGTGCCAGCAGCCACCCCGGGTGGCAGGAGCAGTTCTTC
CASSHPGWQEQFF
>-|-|TRBJ1-1|TRBV29-1
TGCAGCATCGGGGCGAACACTGAAGCTTTCTTT
CSIGANTEAFF
>-|TRBD1|TRBJ1-1|TRBV9
TGTGCCAGCAGCGCTCCCGGACAGGGGGCAGAAGCTTTCTTT
CASSAPGQGAEAFF
>-|-|TRBJ2-7|TRBV29-1
TGCAGCGTTGATCCTTTCTCCTACGAGCAGTACTTC
CSVDPFSYEQYF
>few|-|TRBJ1-5|TRBV19
TGTGCCAGTAGTATAAACTCCCGGTCGCCCCAGCATTTT
CASSINSRSPQHF
>-|TRBD2|TRBJ2-5|TRBV5-1
TGCGCCAGCAGCCCAAGCCCCCTTAGCGGGGGAGGCAAAGAGACCCAGTACTTC
CASSPSPLSGGGKETQYF
>-|-|TRBJ2-7|TRBV2
TGTGCCAGCAGTCCTCACTACGAGCAGTACTTC
CASSPHYEQYF
>-|TRBD2|TRBJ2-5|TRBV5-6
TGTGCCAGCAGCCCAGGACTAGCGGGCACCCTCCAAGAGACCCAGTACTTC
CASSPGLAGTLQETQYF
>few|-|TRBJ1-2|TRBV29-1
TGCAGCGTTGAACTGGGTGCTCGCTATGGCTACACCTTC
CSVELGARYGYTF
>-|-|TRBJ1-6|TRBV2
TGTGCCAGCCAGGAAAATTCACCCCTCCACTTT
CASQENSPLHF
>-|-|TRBJ2-2|TRBV6-6
TGTGCCAGCAGTTACTCTAGCGCCAACACCGGGGAGCTGTTTTTT
CASSYSSANTGELFF
>-|TRBD2|TRBJ2-1|TRBV4-1
TGCGCCAGCAGCCAGCAACTAGCGGGAGGGAATGAGCAGTTCTTC
CASSQQLAGGNEQFF
>few|TRBD1|TRBJ1-3|TRBV13
TGTGCCAGCAGCTCCGACAGGGGTGGAAACACCATATATTTT
CASSSDRGGNTIYF
>-|TRBD2|TRBJ2-1|TRBV15
TGTGCCACCAGCAGTGGGGGGGTAGCGGGGGCATCCTACAATGAGCAGTTCTTC
CATSSGGVAGASYNEQFF
>-|TRBD1|TRBJ1-4|TRBV2
TGTGCCAGCAGGGACAGGGGAGAAAAACTGTTTTTT
CASRDRGEKLFF
>once|TRBD1|TRBJ1-4|TRBV29-1
TGCAGCGTTGAAGATCCCCGGGACAGAACAACTAATGAAAAACTGTTTTTT
CSVEDPRDRTTNEKLFF
>-|-|TRBJ1-2|TRBV3-1/TRBV3-2
TGTGCCAGCAGACGATTGGGGGAACAGGGCAACTATGGCTACACCTTC
CASRRLGEQGNYGYTF
>-|-|TRBJ1-1|TRBV5-1
TGCGCCAGCAGCTTGCGGGGACATGCGATGGTGAACACTGAAGCTTTCTTT
CASSLRGHAMVNTEAFF